This entry concerns a single T cell receptor beta chain. This record belongs to a study of blood T cell repertoires in COVID-19. Turning to the study itself: Both acute and convalescent COVID-19 samples were obtained from the United States, Italy and Spain. Sample material is recorded as cDNA or gDNA derived from T cells, B-cell-depleted T cells, or PBMCs.

Original data processing: Reference gene primers were amplified, and this amplification served to estimate nucleated cell counts. Method: immunoSEQ multiplex PCR; TCRdb's copy keeps in-frame clones and lacks some. The V and J calls and the clone size are those of that table, but D and trimming were determined from the DNA. This sample carries some 670,000 clones, around 90% of them seen once, and the ten largest clones take over 0.2%. Germline V gene data show CDR1 as KGHSH and CDR2 as LQKENI. This CDR3 is 13 amino acids long. The V gene lost 3 bases and the J gene lost 4 bases, with 10 bases spanning the gap.

The chain has TRBV18 and TRBJ2-7, with unresolved D. Sequenced material: peripheral blood. This receptor was obtained from a woman younger than 30 with acute or convalescent COVID-19. The CDR3 nucleotides are TGTGCCAGCTCACCCAGTCGAAGTTACGAGCAGTACTTC. It codes for CASSPSRSYEQYF. The full variable domain, rest sourced from reference TRBV18 and TRBJ2-7, is NAGVMQNPRHLVRRRGQEARLRCSPMKGHSHVYWYRQLPEEGLKFMVYLQKENIIDESGMPKERFSAEFPKEGPSILRIQQVVRGDSAAYFCASSPSRSYEQYFGPGTRLTVT.